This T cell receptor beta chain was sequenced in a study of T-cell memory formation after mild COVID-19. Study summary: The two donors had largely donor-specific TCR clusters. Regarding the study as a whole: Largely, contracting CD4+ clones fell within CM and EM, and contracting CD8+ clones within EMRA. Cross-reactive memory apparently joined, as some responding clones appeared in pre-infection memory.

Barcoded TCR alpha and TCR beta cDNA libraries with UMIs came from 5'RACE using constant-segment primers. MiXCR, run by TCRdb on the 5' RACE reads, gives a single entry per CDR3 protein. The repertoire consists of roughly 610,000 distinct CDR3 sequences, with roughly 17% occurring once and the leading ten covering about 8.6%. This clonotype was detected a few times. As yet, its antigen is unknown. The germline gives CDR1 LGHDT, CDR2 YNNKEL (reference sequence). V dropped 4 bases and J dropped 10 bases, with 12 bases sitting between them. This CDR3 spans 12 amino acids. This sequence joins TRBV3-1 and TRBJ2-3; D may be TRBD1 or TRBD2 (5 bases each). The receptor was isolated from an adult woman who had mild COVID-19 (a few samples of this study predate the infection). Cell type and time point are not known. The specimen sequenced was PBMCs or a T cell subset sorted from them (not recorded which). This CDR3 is CASSPRDRSQYF. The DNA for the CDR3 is TGTGCCAGCAGCCCCCGGGACCGGTCGCAGTATTTT.